The T cell receptor beta chain described here comes from a study of tumor and adjacent non-tumor tissue in lung cancer. Study in general: Patients comprised approximately eleven adenocarcinoma, a couple of squamous cell carcinoma and 1 small cell lung cancer. Around 4.2 million productive TCRbeta reads were obtained per sample on average.

Three rounds of nested PCR, following a modified ARM-PCR protocol, produced the TCRbeta library. MiXCR, applied by TCRdb to the multiplex PCR reads, yields one record per CDR3 protein. Among approximately 130,000 distinct CDR3 sequences, 66% were seen once, and the ten largest hold roughly 13%. RNA was extracted from bulk tissue without any cell sorting. Trimming pared 6 bases from V and 4 bases from J, leaving 15 bases between. The germline gives CDR1 DFQATT, CDR2 SNEGSKA (reference sequence). The CDR3 length is 14 residues. As regards this clonotype: Its antigen is currently unknown. A much larger clone is a single base away; this may be a read error.

Study-wide points: Normal lung showed higher cumulative top 100 clone frequency than tumor.

V usage is TRBV20-1 and J usage is TRBJ2-2; maybe TRBD1 (6 bases). Source material: lung tumor tissue. The receptor was derived from a man aged 25 to 40 with non-small cell lung cancer. The CDR3: CSARTVGTTGELFF. CDR3 nucleotide sequence: TGCAGTGCGCGGACAGTGGGCACCACCGGGGAGCTGTTTTTT.